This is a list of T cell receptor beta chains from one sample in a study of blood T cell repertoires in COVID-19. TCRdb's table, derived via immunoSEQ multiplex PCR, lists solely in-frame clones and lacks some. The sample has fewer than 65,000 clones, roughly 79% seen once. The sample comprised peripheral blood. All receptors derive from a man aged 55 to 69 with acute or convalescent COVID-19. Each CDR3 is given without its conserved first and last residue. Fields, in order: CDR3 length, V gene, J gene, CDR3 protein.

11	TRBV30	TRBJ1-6	AWNRDEGSPLH
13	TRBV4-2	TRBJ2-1	ASSQDLAGGNEQF
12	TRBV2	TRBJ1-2	AVPGKVVDYGYT
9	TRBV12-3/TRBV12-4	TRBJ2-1	ASSPRGIAF
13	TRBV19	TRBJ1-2	ASSIWDTINYGYT
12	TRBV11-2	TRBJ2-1	ASSTRTYDGEQF
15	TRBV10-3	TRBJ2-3	AISEPSGLAGTDTQY
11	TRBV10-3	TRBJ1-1	ATARQGNTEAF
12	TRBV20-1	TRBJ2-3	SASQGSSTDTQY
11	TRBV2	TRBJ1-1	ASSEAFYTEAF
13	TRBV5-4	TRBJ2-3	ASSFPSGGTDTQY
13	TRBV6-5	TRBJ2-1	ASNLAVGSYNEQF
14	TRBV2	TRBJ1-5	ASSRLGRSSNQPQH
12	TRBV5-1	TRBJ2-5	ASSASEGEETQY
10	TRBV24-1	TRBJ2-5	AAKIAGETQY
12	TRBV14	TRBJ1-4	ASSPQGRGEKLF
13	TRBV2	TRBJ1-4	ASSESGSTNEKLF
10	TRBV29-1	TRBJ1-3	SAQGGTNTIY
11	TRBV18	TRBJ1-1	ASSPRGGTEAF
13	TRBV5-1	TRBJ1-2	ASREFRSSNYGYT
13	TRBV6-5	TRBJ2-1	ASSYSGGSYNEQF
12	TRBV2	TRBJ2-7	ASRGDRGGDEQY
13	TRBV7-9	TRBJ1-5	ASSPSWAEAKPQH
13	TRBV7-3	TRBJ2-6	ASSVTGSGANVLT
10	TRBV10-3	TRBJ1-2	AISPGGAGYT
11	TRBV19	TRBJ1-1	ASSIQGNTEAF
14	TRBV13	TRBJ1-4	ASRLITAGAGGKLF
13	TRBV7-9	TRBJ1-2	ASSLGPGQDDGYT
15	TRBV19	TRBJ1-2	ASSRAGTGRNGYGYT
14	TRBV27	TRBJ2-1	ASHHRVDRRVWEQF
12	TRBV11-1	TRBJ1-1	ASSLGRGATEAF
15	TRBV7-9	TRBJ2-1	ASSNRLGVSGGDEQF
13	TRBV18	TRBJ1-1	ASSRGQGTNTEAF
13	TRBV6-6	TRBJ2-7	ASSLQGTSSYEQY
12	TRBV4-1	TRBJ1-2	ASSQGTGGYGYT
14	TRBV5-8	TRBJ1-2	ASSLRGHGNSGGYT
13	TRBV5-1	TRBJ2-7	ASSLEAGDPKEQY
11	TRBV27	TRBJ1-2	ASRGAGRNGYT
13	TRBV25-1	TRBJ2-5	ASSELENSKETQY
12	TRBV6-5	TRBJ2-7	ASSYSTGAYEQY
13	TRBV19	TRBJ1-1	ASSKSGGSGTEAF
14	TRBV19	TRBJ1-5	ASSFFGQGPNQPQH
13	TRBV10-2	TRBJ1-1	ASSHSGLLNTEAF
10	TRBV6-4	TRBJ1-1	ASSNRGTEAF